Below, 2 T cell receptor beta chains from the same sample are listed, as sequenced in a study of monozygotic twins with inflammatory bowel disease. TCRdb reworked the 5' RACE reads into one entry per CDR3 protein, no DNA. The sample has about 300,000 distinct CDR3 sequences. The sequenced material came from blood. Receptor source: a human donor with ulcerative colitis or Crohn's disease, or a healthy co-twin of an affected twin (not recorded which).

CDR3 sequence reads: CASSLGYEREATDTQYF. This sequence joins TRBV7-2 and TRBJ2-3; TCRdb's assignment of TRBD2 cannot be checked, as there is no DNA. Germline CDR1 and CDR2: SGHTA and FQGNSA. This CDR3 comprises 17 residues.

The genes are TRBV6-5 and TRBJ1-5; TCRdb's D call of TRBD1 is untestable without DNA. The CDR3 totals 15 residues. Germline CDR1 is MNHEY and CDR2 is SVGAGI. The CDR3 here is CASSYSGGFDQPQHF.